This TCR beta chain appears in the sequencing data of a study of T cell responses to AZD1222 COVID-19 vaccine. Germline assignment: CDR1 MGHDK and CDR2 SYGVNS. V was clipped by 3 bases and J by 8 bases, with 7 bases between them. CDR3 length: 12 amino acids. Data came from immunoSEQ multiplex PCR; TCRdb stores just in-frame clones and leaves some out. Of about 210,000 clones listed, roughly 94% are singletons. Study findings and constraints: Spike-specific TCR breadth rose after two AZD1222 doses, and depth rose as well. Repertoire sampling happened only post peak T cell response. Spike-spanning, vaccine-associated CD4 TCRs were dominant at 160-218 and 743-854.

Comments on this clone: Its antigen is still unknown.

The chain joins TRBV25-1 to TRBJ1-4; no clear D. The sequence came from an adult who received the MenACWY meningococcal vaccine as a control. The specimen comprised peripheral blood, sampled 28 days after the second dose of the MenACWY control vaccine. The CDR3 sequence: CASSDHWEKLFF. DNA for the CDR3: TGTGCCAGCAGTGACCACTGGGAAAAACTGTTTTTT.